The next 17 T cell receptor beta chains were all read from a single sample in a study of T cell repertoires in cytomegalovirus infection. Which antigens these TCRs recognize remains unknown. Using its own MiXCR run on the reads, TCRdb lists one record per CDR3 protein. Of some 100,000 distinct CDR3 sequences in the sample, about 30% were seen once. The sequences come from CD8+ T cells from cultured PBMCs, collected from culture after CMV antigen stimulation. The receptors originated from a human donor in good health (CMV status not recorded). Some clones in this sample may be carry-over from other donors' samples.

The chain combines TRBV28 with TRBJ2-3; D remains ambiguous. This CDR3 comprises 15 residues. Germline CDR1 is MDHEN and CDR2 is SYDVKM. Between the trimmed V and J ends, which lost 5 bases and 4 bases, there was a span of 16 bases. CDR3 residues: CASSISRAVPDTQYF. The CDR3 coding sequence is TGTGCCAGCAGTATCTCTCGGGCCGTCCCAGATACGCAGTATTTT.

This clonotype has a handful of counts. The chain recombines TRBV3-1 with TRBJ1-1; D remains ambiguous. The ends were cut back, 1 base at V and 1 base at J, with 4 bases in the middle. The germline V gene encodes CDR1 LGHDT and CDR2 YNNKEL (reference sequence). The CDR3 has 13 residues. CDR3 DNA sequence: TGTGCCAGCAGCCAAGTTCAGAACACTGAAGCTTTCTTT. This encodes CASSQVQNTEAFF.

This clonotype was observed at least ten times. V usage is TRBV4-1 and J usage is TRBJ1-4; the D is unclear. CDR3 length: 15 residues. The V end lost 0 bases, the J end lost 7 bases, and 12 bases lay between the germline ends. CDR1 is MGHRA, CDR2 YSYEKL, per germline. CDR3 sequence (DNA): TGCGCCAGCAGCCAAGAGAGAGGTACGAGTGAAAAACTGTTTTTT. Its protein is CASSQERGTSEKLFF.

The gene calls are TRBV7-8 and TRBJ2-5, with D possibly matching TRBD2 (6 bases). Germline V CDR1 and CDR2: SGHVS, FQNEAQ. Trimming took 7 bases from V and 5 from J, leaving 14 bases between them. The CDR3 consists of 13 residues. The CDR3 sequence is CASTLGGRETQYF. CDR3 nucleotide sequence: TGTGCCAGCACCCTCGGGGGTCGGGAGACCCAGTACTTC.

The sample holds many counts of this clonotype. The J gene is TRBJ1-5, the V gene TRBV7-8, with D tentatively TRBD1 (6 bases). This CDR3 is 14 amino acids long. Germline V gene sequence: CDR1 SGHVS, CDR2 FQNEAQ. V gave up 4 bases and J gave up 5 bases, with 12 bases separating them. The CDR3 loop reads CASSYRDNDQPQHF. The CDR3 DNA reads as TGTGCCAGCAGCTACCGGGACAATGATCAGCCCCAGCATTTT.

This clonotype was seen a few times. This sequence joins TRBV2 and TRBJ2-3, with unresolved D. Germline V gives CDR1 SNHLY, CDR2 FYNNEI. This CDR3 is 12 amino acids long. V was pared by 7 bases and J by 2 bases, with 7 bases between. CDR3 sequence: CASNQATDTQYF. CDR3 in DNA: TGTGCCAGCAATCAGGCCACAGATACGCAGTATTTT.

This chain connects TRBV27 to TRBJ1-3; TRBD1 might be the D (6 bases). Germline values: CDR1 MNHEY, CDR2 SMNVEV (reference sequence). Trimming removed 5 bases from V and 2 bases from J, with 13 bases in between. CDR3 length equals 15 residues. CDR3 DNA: TGTGCCAGCAGTCGGGACATTGGGGCTGGAAACACCATATATTTT. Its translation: CASSRDIGAGNTIYF.

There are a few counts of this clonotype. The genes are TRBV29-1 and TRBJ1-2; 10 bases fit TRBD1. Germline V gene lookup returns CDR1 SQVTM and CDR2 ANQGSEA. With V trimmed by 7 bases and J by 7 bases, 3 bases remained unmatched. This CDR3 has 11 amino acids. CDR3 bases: TGCAGCGGACAGGGGGCGGCTGGCTACACCTTC. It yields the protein CSGQGAAGYTF.

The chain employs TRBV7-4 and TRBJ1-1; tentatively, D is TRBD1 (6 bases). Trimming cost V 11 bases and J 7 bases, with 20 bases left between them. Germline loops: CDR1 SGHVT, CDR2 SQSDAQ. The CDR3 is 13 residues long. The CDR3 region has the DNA TGTGCCTGGGGGGCCCAAGGCCACCTTGAAGCTTTCTTT. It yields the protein CAWGAQGHLEAFF.

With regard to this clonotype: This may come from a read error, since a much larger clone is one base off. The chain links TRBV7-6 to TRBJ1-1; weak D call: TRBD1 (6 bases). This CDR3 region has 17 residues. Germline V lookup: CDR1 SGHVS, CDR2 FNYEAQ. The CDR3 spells CASSLGPRGDVDTEALF. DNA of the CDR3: TGTGCCAGCAGCTTAGGTCCCAGGGGAGATGTGGACACTGAAGCTTTGTTT.

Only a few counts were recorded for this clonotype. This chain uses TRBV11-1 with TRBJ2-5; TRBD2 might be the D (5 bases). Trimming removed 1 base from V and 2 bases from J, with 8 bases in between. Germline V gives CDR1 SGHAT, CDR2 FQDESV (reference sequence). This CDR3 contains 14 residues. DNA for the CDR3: TGTGCCAGCAGCTTAGTCGGGGTTCAAGAGACCCAGTACTTC. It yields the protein CASSLVGVQETQYF. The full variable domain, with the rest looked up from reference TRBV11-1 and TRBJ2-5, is EAEVAQSPRYKITEKSQAVAFWCDPISGHATLYWYRQILGQGPELLVQFQDESVVDDSQLPKDRFSAERLKGVDSTLKIQPAELGDSAMYLCASSLVGVQETQYFGPGTRLLVL.

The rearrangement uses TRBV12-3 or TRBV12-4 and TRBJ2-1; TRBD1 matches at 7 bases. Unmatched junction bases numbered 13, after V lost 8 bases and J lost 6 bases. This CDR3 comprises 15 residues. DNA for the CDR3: TGTGCCAGCCGAAATGGGGACAGCATTGGCAATGAGCAGTTCTTC. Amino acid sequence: CASRNGDSIGNEQFF.

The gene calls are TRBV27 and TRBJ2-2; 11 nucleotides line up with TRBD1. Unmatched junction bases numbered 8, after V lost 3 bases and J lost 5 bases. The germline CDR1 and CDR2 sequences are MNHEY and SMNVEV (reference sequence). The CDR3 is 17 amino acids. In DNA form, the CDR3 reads TGTGCCAGCAGTTTCTACTCCGGGACAGGGGGGACCGGGGAGCTGTTTTTT. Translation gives CASSFYSGTGGTGELFF.

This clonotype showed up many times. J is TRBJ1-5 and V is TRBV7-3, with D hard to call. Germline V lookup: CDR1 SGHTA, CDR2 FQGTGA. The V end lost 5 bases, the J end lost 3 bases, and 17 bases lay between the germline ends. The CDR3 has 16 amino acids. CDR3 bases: TGTGCCAGCAGCCCCTCCACACGGCGGTACAATCAGCCCCAGCATTTT. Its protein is CASSPSTRRYNQPQHF.

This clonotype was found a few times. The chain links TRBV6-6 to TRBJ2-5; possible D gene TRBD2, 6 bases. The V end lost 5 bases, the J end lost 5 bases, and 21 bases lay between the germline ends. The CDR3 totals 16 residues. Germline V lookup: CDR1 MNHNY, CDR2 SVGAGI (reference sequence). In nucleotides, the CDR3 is TGTGCCAGCAGTCGCCGGGGGTCAAACCTCGGGGAGACCCAGTACTTC. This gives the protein CASSRRGSNLGETQYF.

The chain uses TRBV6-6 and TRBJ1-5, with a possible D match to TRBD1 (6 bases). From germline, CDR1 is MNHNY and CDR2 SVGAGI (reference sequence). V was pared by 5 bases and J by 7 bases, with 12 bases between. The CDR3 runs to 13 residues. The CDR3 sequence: CASSTGWGQPQHF. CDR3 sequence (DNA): TGTGCCAGCAGTACAGGGTGGGGCCAGCCCCAGCATTTT.

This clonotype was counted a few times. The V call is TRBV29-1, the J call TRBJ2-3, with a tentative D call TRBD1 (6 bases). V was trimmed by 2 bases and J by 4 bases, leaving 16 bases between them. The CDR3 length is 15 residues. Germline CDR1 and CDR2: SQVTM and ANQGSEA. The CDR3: CSVENTGFSADTQYF. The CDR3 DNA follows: TGCAGCGTTGAAAATACAGGGTTTTCGGCAGATACGCAGTATTTT.